The T cell receptor (beta chain) under discussion was sequenced for a study of blood T cell repertoires in COVID-19. Study-level background: COVID-19 samples, acute and convalescent, were from the United States, Italy and Spain. The analysed material was cDNA or gDNA that came from T cells, B-cell-depleted T cells, or PBMCs.

Original processing methods: Researchers report that nucleated cell counts were estimated from reference gene primer amplification. The data were produced by immunoSEQ multiplex PCR, yet TCRdb's version contains in-frame clones alone and is incomplete. Clone size and V and J calls were adopted from that table, with D and trimming inferred from the DNA. Among tens of thousands of clones listed, roughly 84% were seen once. Germline-derived CDR1 and CDR2 are LGHDT and YNNKEL (reference sequence). CDR3 size: 13 residues. Unmatched junction bases numbered 6, after V lost 4 bases and J lost 10 bases. Sequencing used peripheral blood. This TCR was recovered from a woman aged 80 or over in a cohort sampled during active or convalescent COVID-19. The V gene is TRBV3-1 (or the pseudogene TRBV3-2), the J gene TRBJ2-1; 8 bases match TRBD2. The CDR3 sequence: CASSRTSILEQFF. The CDR3 DNA sequence: TGTGCCAGCAGCCGGACTAGCATATTAGAGCAGTTCTTC.